The clone carrying this T cell receptor (beta chain) was observed a handful of times. The antigen is not known. The treatment denotes: roughly 11-day PBMC culture with coronavirus spike peptide pools or control peptides (ViraFEST assay). V gave up 2 bases and J gave up 1 base, with 11 bases separating them. This CDR3 has 14 residues. The germline V gene has CDR1 DFQATT and CDR2 SNEGSKA (reference sequence). Sequencing of DNA taken from cultured CD4+ T cells relied on the Oncomine TCR Beta short-read assay. Via MiXCR, TCRdb re-called the PCR reads, giving one row per CDR3 protein. The top ten hold almost 9.5% of the sample, which has under 15,000 distinct CDR3 sequences, over 40% seen once. These data come from a study of vaccination and CD4 T cells after COVID-19.

This clonotype was obtained from a human donor who had recovered from COVID-19. The chain employs TRBV20-1 and TRBJ1-1; D is possibly TRBD1 (6 bases). The sample comprised CD4+ T cells from blood, cultured in vitro. CDR3 nucleotide sequence: TGCAGTGCTAGACGAACAGGGACGAACACTGAAGCTTTCTTT. It translates to CSARRTGTNTEAFF.